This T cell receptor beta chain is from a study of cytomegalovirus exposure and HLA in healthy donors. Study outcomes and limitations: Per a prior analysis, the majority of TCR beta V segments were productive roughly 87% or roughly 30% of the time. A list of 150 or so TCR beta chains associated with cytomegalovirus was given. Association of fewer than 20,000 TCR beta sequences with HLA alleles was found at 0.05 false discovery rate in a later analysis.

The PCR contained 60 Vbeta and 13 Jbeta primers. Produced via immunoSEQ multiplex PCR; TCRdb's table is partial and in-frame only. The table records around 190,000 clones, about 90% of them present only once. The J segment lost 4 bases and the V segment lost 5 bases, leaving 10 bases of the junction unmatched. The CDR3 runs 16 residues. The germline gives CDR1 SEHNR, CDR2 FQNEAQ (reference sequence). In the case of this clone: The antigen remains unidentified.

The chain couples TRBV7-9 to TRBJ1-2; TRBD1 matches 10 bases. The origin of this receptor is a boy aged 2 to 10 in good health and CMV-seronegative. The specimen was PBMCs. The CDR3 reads CASSPPRDRGPYGYTF. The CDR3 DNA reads TGTGCCAGCAGCCCCCCCCGGGACAGGGGCCCCTATGGCTACACCTTC.